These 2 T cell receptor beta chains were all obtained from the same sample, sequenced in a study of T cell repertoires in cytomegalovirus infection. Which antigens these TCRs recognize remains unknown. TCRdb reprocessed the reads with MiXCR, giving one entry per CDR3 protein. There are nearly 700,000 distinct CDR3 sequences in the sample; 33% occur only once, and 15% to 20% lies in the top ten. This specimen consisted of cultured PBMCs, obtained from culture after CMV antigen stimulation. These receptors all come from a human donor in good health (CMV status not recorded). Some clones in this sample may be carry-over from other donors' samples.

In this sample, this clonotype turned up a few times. The CDR3 is CASSLNPGTSYNEQFF. DNA for the CDR3: TGTGCCAGCAGCCTTAACCCCGGGACTAGCTACAATGAGCAGTTCTTC. The genes are TRBV11-2 and TRBJ2-1, with TRBD2 matching 8 bases. The CDR3 extends over 16 amino acids. Per the germline V gene, CDR1 is SGHAT and CDR2 is FQNNGV. With 5 bases clipped from V and 3 bases from J, the junction kept 9 bases outside the gene matches. Based on the CDR3 plus reference TRBV11-2 and TRBJ2-1, the full variable domain is EAGVAQSPRYKIIEKRQSVAFWCNPISGHATLYWYQQILGQGPKLLIQFQNNGVVDDSQLPKDRFSAERLKGVDSTLKIQPAKLEDSAVYLCASSLNPGTSYNEQFFGPGTRLTVL.

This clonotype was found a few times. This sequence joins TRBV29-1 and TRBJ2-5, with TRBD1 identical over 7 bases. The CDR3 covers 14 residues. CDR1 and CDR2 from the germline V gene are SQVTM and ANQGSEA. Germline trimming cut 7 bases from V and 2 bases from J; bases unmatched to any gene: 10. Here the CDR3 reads CSAKNRDRQETQYF. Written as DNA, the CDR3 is TGCAGCGCCAAGAACCGGGACAGACAAGAGACCCAGTACTTC. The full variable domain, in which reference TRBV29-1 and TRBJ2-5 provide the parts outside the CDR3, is SAVISQKPSRDICQRGTSLTIQCQVDSQVTMMFWYRQQPGQSLTLIATANQGSEATYESGFVIDKFPISRPNLTFSTLTVSNMSPEDSSIYLCSAKNRDRQETQYFGPGTRLLVL.